A selection of T cell receptor beta chains follows, all from one sample in a study of shared clonotypes between healthy human individuals. Here immunoSEQ multiplex PCR was the method, and the copy in TCRdb shows in-frame clones only, minus some. This sample has about 580,000 clones, with nearly 98% found just once. Sequenced sample: naive CD8+ T cells sorted from blood. Receptor source: a young man in good health. Both conserved end residues are part of each CDR3. A D gene is named only where the DNA matches it firmly. Rows give clone size only sometimes, using once, few, many, or a class for an expanded clone.

V gene	clone size	D gene	J gene	CDR3 protein	CDR3 DNA
TRBV11-2	once	TRBD1	TRBJ1-4	CASSLGRTGVHREKLFF	TGTGCCAGCAGCTTAGGCCGGACAGGAGTTCATCGTGAAAAACTGTTTTTT
TRBV5-1	-	TRBD2	TRBJ2-7	CASSWGTSGNYEQYF	TGCGCCAGCAGCTGGGGCACTAGCGGGAACTACGAGCAGTACTTC
TRBV16	-	-	TRBJ2-7	CASSQSLPSDYEQYF	TGTGCCAGCAGCCAATCTCTGCCATCTGACTACGAGCAGTACTTC
TRBV29-1	-	-	TRBJ2-7	CSVVFSGYEQYF	TGCAGCGTTGTTTTTTCGGGGTACGAGCAGTACTTC
TRBV9	-	-	TRBJ1-2	CASSVGRMAYTF	TGTGCCAGCAGCGTAGGGCGAATGGCCTACACCTTC
TRBV5-6	-	-	TRBJ2-7	CASNSGVQLYEQYF	TGTGCCAGCAACTCAGGAGTTCAACTTTACGAGCAGTACTTC
TRBV9	-	-	TRBJ2-3	CASSPSSVVSPSTDTQYF	TGTGCCAGCAGCCCCTCCTCCGTGGTTAGCCCGAGCACAGATACGCAGTATTTT
TRBV29-1	-	TRBD2	TRBJ2-7	CSVATGGYEQYF	TGCAGCGTTGCGACGGGAGGTTACGAGCAGTACTTC
TRBV27	-	TRBD1	TRBJ1-1	CASSSGTGGSTEAFF	TGTGCCAGCAGTTCAGGGACAGGGGGGAGCACTGAAGCTTTCTTT
TRBV6-4	-	-	TRBJ2-1	CASSKSSLELGAYNEQFF	TGTGCCAGCAGTAAATCATCCCTCGAGTTGGGGGCCTACAATGAGCAGTTCTTC
TRBV5-4	-	-	TRBJ2-3	CASSLGETTLVDTQYF	TGTGCCAGCAGCTTGGGGGAGACCACGCTGGTAGATACGCAGTATTTT
TRBV4-3	many	-	TRBJ2-1	CASSHQSARGKQFF	TGCGCCAGCAGCCATCAATCCGCGAGGGGGAAGCAGTTCTTC
TRBV29-1	once	-	TRBJ2-7	CSVVIPPSSYEQYF	TGCAGCGTTGTTATCCCCCCTTCCTCCTACGAGCAGTACTTC
TRBV27	-	-	TRBJ2-7	CASGIYEQYF	TGTGCCAGCGGAATCTACGAGCAGTACTTC
TRBV27	-	-	TRBJ2-7	CAPPRRGPLTPEQYF	TGTGCCCCTCCACGTCGGGGGCCGCTAACCCCCGAGCAGTACTTC
TRBV2	-	-	TRBJ2-7	CASMDGGYEQYF	TGTGCCAGCATGGATGGGGGCTACGAGCAGTACTTC
TRBV28	-	-	TRBJ2-2	CASSLSGNTGELFF	TGTGCCAGCAGTTTATCCGGGAACACCGGGGAGCTGTTTTTT
TRBV11-2	-	TRBD2	TRBJ2-1	CASSLGASGISPEQFF	TGTGCCAGCAGCTTAGGGGCTAGCGGGATTAGTCCCGAACAGTTCTTC
TRBV13	-	TRBD2	TRBJ2-3	CASSLEGAGGSTDTQYF	TGTGCCAGCAGCTTAGAGGGGGCGGGAGGGAGCACAGATACGCAGTATTTT
TRBV28	-	-	TRBJ2-7	CASSLVETADEQYF	TGTGCCAGCAGTTTGGTAGAGACAGCGGACGAGCAGTACTTC
TRBV7-2	-	-	TRBJ1-2	CASSLAQDLGQRYGYTF	TGTGCCAGCAGCTTAGCTCAGGACCTAGGACAGCGTTATGGCTACACCTTC
TRBV27	-	-	TRBJ2-7	CASSLGLYPYEQYF	TGTGCCAGCAGTTTAGGTCTTTACCCCTACGAGCAGTACTTC